Given below is one TCR beta chain in context. Its antigen is currently unknown. PCR amplification relied on 60 Vbeta primers (plus 13 Jbeta primers). The table came from immunoSEQ multiplex PCR; TCRdb's copy has only in-frame clones and leaves some out. The sample lists fewer than 200,000 clones, over 65% occurring once. This entry belongs to a study of cytomegalovirus exposure and HLA in healthy donors. Turning to the study itself: A preliminary data release comprised tens of millions of unique TCRs obtained from HLA-typed donors. Overall study results and limits: A missense DCLRE1C variant was associated with V- and J-gene trimming of TCR beta chains in a later analysis, and an independent cohort replicated the association. TCR beta sequences reportedly predicted most subjects' HLA-A and HLA-B alleles accurately.

The CDR3 sequence is 15 residues long. V lost 3 bases to trimming and J lost 0 bases, with 8 bases between them. CDR1 is LNHDA and CDR2 is SQIVND in the germline V gene (reference sequence). The chain combines TRBV19 with TRBJ1-4; D is uncertain. The TCR originated in a woman aged 25 to 39 in good health and CMV-seronegative. The sample comprised PBMCs. CDR3: CASSITAATNEKLFF. CDR3 coding DNA: TGTGCCAGTAGTATCACTGCTGCAACTAATGAAAAACTGTTTTTT.